This T cell receptor beta chain came from a study of blood T cell repertoires in COVID-19. Study-wide context: Samples of COVID-19 (acute and convalescent) were obtained from the United States, Italy and Spain. PBMCs, B-cell-depleted T cells, or T cells provided the cDNA or gDNA that made up the material.

Per the germline V gene, CDR1 is GTSNPN and CDR2 is SVGIG (reference sequence). V gave up 5 bases and J gave up 0 bases, with 26 bases separating them. This CDR3 is built from 18 residues. In the authors' workflow: Cell counts per sample came from amplifying reference gene primers. Measured with immunoSEQ multiplex PCR; TCRdb has only the in-frame clones, and not every one. Clone size and V and J calls were adopted from that table, with D and trimming inferred from the DNA. The sample has 80,000 to 95,000 clones, around 76% seen once; the top ten hold 20%. The material sequenced was peripheral blood. The chain recombines TRBV30 with TRBJ2-7, with D tentatively TRBD2 (7 bases). This clonotype originated in a woman aged 80 or over with active or convalescent COVID-19. The CDR3 here is CAWEGGTRQLTSSYEQYF. CDR3 in DNA: TGTGCCTGGGAGGGGGGGACAAGACAACTAACCTCCTCCTACGAGCAGTACTTC.